This T cell receptor beta chain comes out of a study of shared clonotypes between healthy human individuals. Several immunoSEQ plates received, in even portions, the genomic DNA of each subset. What was sequenced on ten immunoSEQ deep assay plates was unsorted PBMC DNA. Sequenced by immunoSEQ multiplex PCR; TCRdb stores in-frame clones only, minus some. The sample contains hundreds of thousands of clones, 60% to 80% of which appear only once. Recent acute infections and vaccinations were absent in the healthy HIV-negative adult donors. Genomic DNA, for the unsorted samples, came from 75 million to 95 million PBMCs. With regard to this clone: At one of its ends the junction is not consistent with the germline gene, which may arise from a read error.

The CDR3 length is 15 residues. In germline, CDR1 is SEHNR, CDR2 FQNEAQ (reference sequence). The chain couples TRBV7-9 to TRBJ1-1; TRBD1 might be the D (6 bases). The source material was PBMCs. The sequence came from a woman aged 35 to 49 in good health. Some clones in this sample may be carry-over from other donors' samples. This CDR3 is CASSRRGGGNTEAFF. The CDR3 DNA sequence: TGCGCCAGCAGCCGCCGGGGGGGCGGGAACACTGAAGCTTTCTTT.